Presented here are 10 T cell receptor beta chains from one specimen sequenced in a study of shared T cell receptors in the human thymus. Data came from immunoSEQ multiplex PCR; TCRdb stores just in-frame clones and leaves some out. This sample has 540,000 or so clones, with approximately 80% found just once. Separately, the same data were catalogued under a study of human thymus T cells.

What was sequenced was thymocytes. These receptors originate from a boy under three years old with a congenital heart defect.

This clone has a handful of counts. The chain has TRBV30 and TRBJ2-3; 8 bases fit TRBD2. The V and J ends lost 4 bases and 4 bases, in that order; junction bases with no gene match: 7. The CDR3 has 14 amino acids. Germline lookup yields CDR1 GTSNPN and CDR2 SVGIG (reference sequence). CDR3 DNA sequence: TGTGCCTGGACCCCTAGCGGGCCCCCAGATACGCAGTATTTT. Protein sequence: CAWTPSGPPDTQYF. Full variable domain (missing parts from reference TRBV30 and TRBJ2-3): SQTIHQWPATLVQPVGSPLSLECTVEGTSNPNLYWYRQAAGRGLQLLFYSVGIGQISSEVPQNLSASRPQDRQFILSSKKLLLSDSGFYLCAWTPSGPPDTQYFGPGTRLTVL.

This sequence joins TRBV6-5 and TRBJ2-7, with 7 bases matching TRBD2. V was clipped by 2 bases and J by 2 bases; unmatched bases: 6. Germline values: CDR1 MNHEY, CDR2 SVGAGI. The CDR3 consists of 15 residues. CDR3 bases: TGTGCCAGCAGTTACGGATCTGGGGGGGCCTACGAGCAGTACTTC. This encodes CASSYGSGGAYEQYF.

The table lists this clone with a few counts. The CDR3: CASSRVWYPATNEKLFF. The DNA of the CDR3 is TGTGCCAGCAGCCGCGTCTGGTACCCTGCAACTAATGAAAAACTGTTTTTT. The J gene is TRBJ1-4, the V gene TRBV27; D not certain. The CDR3 runs to 17 residues. Deletions cut 6 bases from V and 0 bases from J, with 17 bases between. Germline V CDR1 and CDR2: MNHEY, SMNVEV (reference sequence).

V usage is TRBV2 and J usage is TRBJ1-2; maybe TRBD1 (5 bases). Trimming took off 7 bases at V and 2 bases at J, with 17 bases between the two ends. This CDR3 is built from 15 residues. Per the germline V gene, CDR1 is SNHLY and CDR2 is FYNNEI. The CDR3 reads CASKPPRGQNYGYTF. The CDR3, as DNA: TGTGCCAGCAAGCCCCCAAGGGGCCAAAACTATGGCTACACCTTC.

This clone was recorded only once. The chain recombines TRBV29-1 with TRBJ2-1; D call uncertain. Germline CDR1 is SQVTM and CDR2 is ANQGSEA. With 6 bases removed from V and 2 bases from J, the gap between germline ends came to 17 bases. There are 15 residues in the CDR3. DNA for the CDR3: TGCAGCGTCGGTGAGGCCGGTGTAGCCTACAATGAGCAGTTCTTC. It encodes CSVGEAGVAYNEQFF.

The V call is TRBV10-1, the J call TRBJ2-1; possibly TRBD2 for D (5 bases). This CDR3 contains 15 residues. Trimming shortened V by 4 bases and J by 6 bases, and 16 bases separated the two germline ends. Germline loops: CDR1 WNHNN, CDR2 SYGVQD (reference sequence). DNA for the CDR3: TGCGCCAGCAGTGCCGAGGACTTTCCACTCAATGAGCAGTTCTTC. This encodes CASSAEDFPLNEQFF.

The V call is TRBV7-9, the J call TRBJ1-2; 7 nucleotides align to TRBD1. The CDR3 loop spans 15 amino acids. Germline V CDR1 and CDR2: SEHNR, FQNEAQ (reference sequence). Trimming took 4 bases from V and 4 from J; bases not matched to a gene: 9. The CDR3 nucleotides read TGTGCCAGCAGCTCGGTACCGGGACAGATCTATGGCTACACCTTC. Encoded protein: CASSSVPGQIYGYTF.

This chain uses TRBV2 with TRBJ2-2, with D maybe TRBD1 (6 bases). Deletions cut 5 bases from V and 1 base from J, with 11 bases between. This CDR3 comprises 15 residues. From germline, CDR1 is SNHLY and CDR2 FYNNEI. Here the CDR3 reads CASSPDSLNTGELFF. CDR3 in DNA: TGTGCCAGCAGTCCGGACAGCCTGAACACCGGGGAGCTGTTTTTT. Drawing the rest from reference TRBV2 and TRBJ2-2, the complete variable domain is EPEVTQTPSHQVTQMGQEVILRCVPISNHLYFYWYRQILGQKVEFLVSFYNNEISEKSEIFDDQFSVERPDGSNFTLKIRSTKLEDSAMYFCASSPDSLNTGELFFGEGSRLTVL.

The chain recombines TRBV12-5 with TRBJ2-1; 7 bases are a match to TRBD2. Losses at the gene ends were 6 bases for V and 6 bases for J; bases not matched to a gene: 14. This CDR3 is 16 amino acids long. CDR1 and CDR2 from the germline V gene are LGHNT and FRNRAP. The CDR3 region is CASGSSWGEGRNEQFF. CDR3 in DNA: TGTGCTAGTGGGAGTAGCTGGGGGGAGGGCCGCAATGAGCAGTTCTTC. Complete variable domain (other parts from reference TRBV12-5 and TRBJ2-1): DARVTQTPRHKVTEMGQEVTMRCQPILGHNTVFWYRQTMMQGLELLAYFRNRAPLDDSGMPKDRFSAEMPDATLATLKIQPSEPRDSAVYFCASGSSWGEGRNEQFFGPGTRLTVL.

The chain links TRBV9 to TRBJ2-7, with D unresolved. CDR1 SGDLS and CDR2 YYNGEE come from the germline V gene. V lost 2 bases and J 7 bases, leaving 13 bases between the germline ends. CDR3 length: 13 residues. CDR3 DNA: TGTGCCAGCAGCGTTATGGTCTCGGGTGAGCAGTACTTC. Its protein product is CASSVMVSGEQYF.